What follows are 32 T cell receptor beta chains derived from one specimen sequenced in a study of T cell changes during pregnancy in multiple sclerosis. Profiled with immunoSEQ multiplex PCR; TCRdb holds only in-frame clones, not every one. The data hold under 75,000 clones, with approximately 93% observed a single time. The sample was CD8+ T cells from peripheral blood mononuclear cells, taken in the second trimester of pregnancy. The receptors stem from a female donor with multiple sclerosis, enrolled in a pregnancy study.

For the CDR3, the DNA is TGTGCCAGCAGTGACTCTACAGGGGGCGCGGATGGCTACACCTTC. This encodes CASSDSTGGADGYTF. This rearrangement joins TRBV6-4 to TRBJ1-2; 9 bases are a match to TRBD1. CDR3 length: 15 residues. The V segment lost 0 bases and the J segment 6 bases; nucleotides outside the gene matches: 5. Per germline, CDR1 MRHNA and CDR2 SNTAGT.

The chain joins TRBV5-1 to TRBJ2-7; 7 positions match TRBD1. Looked up from germline, CDR1 is SGHRS and CDR2 is YFSETQ. Trimming took 3 bases from V and 4 from J; bases not matched to a gene: 10. CDR3 length: 15 residues. In DNA, the CDR3 is TGCGCCAGCAGCTCTTCTTCAGACAGGGAATACGAGCAGTACTTC. It codes for CASSSSSDREYEQYF.

This chain joins TRBV10-3 and TRBJ1-2, with a weak D call TRBD1 (6 bases). V lost 2 bases and J lost 8, with 12 bases in between. Germline V gene data show CDR1 as ENHRY and CDR2 as SYGVKD. This CDR3 comprises 13 residues. CDR3 loop: CAISEGQGRGYTF. In DNA form, the CDR3 reads TGTGCCATCAGTGAGGGCCAGGGGCGCGGCTACACCTTC.

V gene TRBV4-1 combines with J gene TRBJ1-1, with D perhaps matching TRBD1 (6 bases). Trimming left V 0 bases short and J 8 bases short, with 16 bases between. There are 15 residues in the CDR3. Germline V CDR1 and CDR2: MGHRA, YSYEKL. DNA for the CDR3: TGCGCCAGCAGCCAAGAATTGGGGGCGCGAAACGAAGCTTTCTTT. Translated, it gives CASSQELGARNEAFF.

The CDR3 protein is CASSVGRGIKNIQYF. CDR3 coding DNA: TGTGCCAGCAGCGTAGGACGGGGGATCAAAAACATTCAGTACTTC. V gene TRBV9 combines with J gene TRBJ2-4, with D perhaps TRBD2 (6 bases). The CDR3 covers 15 residues. Germline-derived CDR1 and CDR2 are SGDLS and YYNGEE. V gave up 0 bases and J gave up 3 bases, with 10 bases separating them.

The count of this clone is one. The V and J genes are TRBV9 and TRBJ2-7; D not resolved. The ends were cut back, 2 bases at V and 6 bases at J, with 12 bases in the middle. The germline V gene encodes CDR1 SGDLS and CDR2 YYNGEE. The CDR3 has 13 residues. CDR3 in DNA: TGTGCCAGCAGCGTGGAGCGTACCGGCGAGCAGTACTTC. Translation gives CASSVERTGEQYF.

This clone was recorded a few times. V is TRBV25-1 and J is TRBJ1-1; unclear D gene. CDR1 is MGHDK and CDR2 is SYGVNS in the germline V gene. The germline V and J ends were trimmed by 8 bases and 1 base, with 8 bases remaining between them. The CDR3 has 12 residues. The DNA for the CDR3 is TGTGCCAGCGGCAGCGGGAACACTGAAGCTTTCTTT. Its translation is CASGSGNTEAFF.

The chain carries TRBV29-1 and TRBJ2-7; 11 bases agree with TRBD2. Germline CDR1 reads SQVTM; CDR2 reads ANQGSEA. V lost 1 base to trimming and J lost 3 bases; unmatched junction nucleotides: 2. There are 14 residues in the CDR3. CDR3: CSVEGLAGSYEQYF. Here the CDR3 DNA reads TGCAGCGTTGAAGGACTAGCGGGGAGCTACGAGCAGTACTTC.

The chain couples TRBV4-2 to TRBJ1-4, with D perhaps matching TRBD1 (6 bases). Trimming removed 4 bases from V and 8 bases from J, with 14 bases in between. There are 14 residues in the CDR3. Germline V lookup: CDR1 LGHNA, CDR2 YNFKEQ. The CDR3 loop is CASSPRTVREKLFF. The CDR3 coding sequence is TGTGCCAGCAGCCCTAGGACAGTTAGGGAAAAACTGTTTTTT.

The genes are TRBV7-9 and TRBJ2-7, with 11 nucleotides matching TRBD2. Germline V gene sequence: CDR1 SEHNR, CDR2 FQNEAQ (reference sequence). Trimming at V came to 5 bases and at J to 3 bases, leaving 6 bases not matched to a gene. The length of the CDR3 is 15 residues. The CDR3 DNA follows: TGTGCCAGCAGCCATCTTGGGACTAGCGGCTACGAGCAGTACTTC. Its protein is CASSHLGTSGYEQYF.

V gene TRBV9 combines with J gene TRBJ2-7; 8 bases align to TRBD2. V lost 3 bases and J lost 0; bases outside the gene matches: 5. The germline CDR1 and CDR2 sequences are SGDLS and YYNGEE. This CDR3 is built from 15 residues. CDR3 in amino acids: CASSAGGVPSYEQYF. CDR3 DNA sequence: TGTGCCAGCAGCGCGGGAGGGGTTCCCTCCTACGAGCAGTACTTC.

V gene TRBV6-1 combines with J gene TRBJ1-5; 7 nucleotides match TRBD1. Germline V gene data show CDR1 as MNHNS and CDR2 as SASEGT. J lost 0 bases, V lost 0 bases, and 17 bases had no gene match. CDR3 size: 21 residues. CDR3 loop: CASSEARVPGTAMYSNQPQHF. DNA of the CDR3: TGTGCCAGCAGTGAAGCCCGGGTTCCCGGGACAGCAATGTATAGCAATCAGCCCCAGCATTTT.

This sequence joins TRBV19 and TRBJ2-1; 9 positions agree with TRBD2. The germline CDR1 and CDR2 sequences are LNHDA and SQIVND (reference sequence). V shed 4 bases, J shed 8 bases, and the junction held 6 bases outside the gene matches. CDR3 length: 14 amino acids. The CDR3 loop is CASSKREEGDEQFF. CDR3 nucleotide sequence: TGTGCCAGTAGTAAGCGGGAGGAGGGAGATGAGCAGTTCTTC.

This chain connects TRBV28 to TRBJ2-7; TRBD2 might be the D (6 bases). The CDR3 is 16 amino acids. The V gene lost 7 bases and the J gene lost 2 bases, with 21 bases spanning the gap. Per the germline V gene, CDR1 is MDHEN and CDR2 is SYDVKM. For the CDR3, the DNA is TGTGCCAGCACCACGGCGGGGCAGGGACCTCCCTACGAGCAGTACTTC. This codes for CASTTAGQGPPYEQYF. The full variable domain, with the rest looked up from reference TRBV28 and TRBJ2-7, is DVKVTQSSRYLVKRTGEKVFLECVQDMDHENMFWYRQDPGLGLRLIYFSYDVKMKEKGDIPEGYSVSREKKERFSLILESASTNQTSMYLCASTTAGQGPPYEQYFGPGTRLTVT.

The chain is built from TRBV27 and TRBJ1-2, with TRBD1 as a possible D gene (6 bases). The V gene's germline CDR1 is MNHEY and CDR2 SMNVEV (reference sequence). The V end was cut by 2 bases, the J end by 4 bases, with 23 bases between. The CDR3 is made up of 18 amino acids. For the CDR3, the DNA is TGTGCCAGCAGTTTACTGTTGGAAGGGGAGGGGGGCGTCTATGGCTACACCTTC. It specifies CASSLLLEGEGGVYGYTF.

The chain employs TRBV6-1 and TRBJ2-3; TRBD2 might be the D (6 bases). The V end lost 9 bases, the J end lost 2 bases, and 15 bases lay between the germline ends. The CDR3 is made up of 14 amino acids. CDR1 is MNHNS, CDR2 SASEGT, per germline. In DNA form, the CDR3 reads TGTGCCAGTTGCCCCGGGACTTTCACAGATACGCAGTATTTT. Amino acids: CASCPGTFTDTQYF.

The chain carries TRBV28 and TRBJ2-2; 12 bases map to TRBD1. The CDR3 is 18 residues long. The V segment lost 4 bases and the J segment 6 bases; nucleotides outside the gene matches: 12. Germline loops: CDR1 MDHEN, CDR2 SYDVKM. The CDR3 coding sequence is TGTGCCAGCAGTTCACACCGGGGGACAGGGGGCGCCCCCGGGGAGCTGTTTTTT. Encoded protein: CASSSHRGTGGAPGELFF.

This sequence joins TRBV10-3 and TRBJ2-1; D unclear. This CDR3 spans 12 amino acids. With 3 bases removed from V and 8 bases from J, the gap between germline ends came to 8 bases. Germline assignment: CDR1 ENHRY and CDR2 SYGVKD. CDR3 in DNA: TGTGCCATCAGTGATGGTGAGGATGAGCAGTTCTTC. This encodes CAISDGEDEQFF.

The V gene is TRBV9, the J gene TRBJ2-3; 9 bases match TRBD1. CDR3 length: 13 amino acids. Losses at the gene ends were 0 bases for V and 14 bases for J; bases not matched to a gene: 7. Germline CDR1 and CDR2: SGDLS and YYNGEE. This CDR3 is CASSVEGQGLLYF. DNA for the CDR3: TGTGCCAGCAGCGTAGAGGGACAGGGTCTGCTGTATTTT. The whole variable domain, filled in from reference TRBV9 and TRBJ2-3, reads DSGVTQTPKHLITATGQRVTLRCSPRSGDLSVYWYQQSLDQGLQFLIQYYNGEERAKGNILERFSAQQFPDLHSELNLSSLELGDSALYFCASSVEGQGLLYFGPGTRLTVL.

The genes are TRBV29-1 and TRBJ2-1; 9 nucleotides match TRBD1. The germline gives CDR1 SQVTM, CDR2 ANQGSEA. There are 15 residues in the CDR3. Germline trimming cut 3 bases from V and 2 bases from J; bases unmatched to any gene: 5. CDR3 nucleotide sequence: TGCAGCGTTGAGGGAAGACAGGGGGCCTACAATGAGCAGTTCTTC. Its translation: CSVEGRQGAYNEQFF.

This chain links TRBV19 with TRBJ1-2; D unresolved. The CDR3 sequence is 12 residues long. V was pared by 6 bases and J by 3 bases, with 8 bases between. Germline assignment: CDR1 LNHDA and CDR2 SQIVND (reference sequence). The CDR3 here is CASSPDYYGYTF. CDR3 DNA: TGTGCCAGTAGCCCGGACTACTATGGCTACACCTTC.

The rearrangement joins TRBV12-5 to TRBJ1-1, with 8 nucleotides matching TRBD1. The CDR3 loop spans 13 amino acids. The germline V gene encodes CDR1 LGHNT and CDR2 FRNRAP. Trimming took 9 bases from V and 0 from J; bases not matched to a gene: 3. The CDR3 DNA sequence: TGTGCTAGCAGGGGGCCCCTGAACACTGAAGCTTTCTTT. This translates into CASRGPLNTEAFF.

V gene TRBV19 combines with J gene TRBJ1-1, with TRBD1 identical over 11 bases. The CDR3 is 17 residues long. CDR1 LNHDA and CDR2 SQIVND come from the germline V gene (reference sequence). Germline trimming cut 5 bases from V and 0 bases from J; bases unmatched to any gene: 8. The CDR3 DNA reads TGTGCCAGTAGTTTGGGACAGGGGGTCCCGATGAACACTGAAGCTTTCTTT. Its protein is CASSLGQGVPMNTEAFF.

This clone was recorded a few times. The CDR3 reads CSVESGSYEQYF. Here the CDR3 DNA reads TGCAGCGTTGAGTCAGGGTCCTACGAGCAGTACTTC. This chain connects TRBV29-1 to TRBJ2-7; TRBD1 is a possible D gene (5 bases). V was cut by 3 bases and J by 1 base, with 7 bases left in between. This CDR3 contains 12 residues. Looked up from germline, CDR1 is SQVTM and CDR2 is ANQGSEA.

The sample holds one count of this clone. This chain joins TRBV15 and TRBJ2-1, with TRBD1 as a possible D gene (6 bases). V lost 5 bases, J lost 0 bases, and 14 bases lay in between. Per the germline V gene, CDR1 is LNHNV and CDR2 is YYDKDF (reference sequence). The CDR3 is made up of 16 amino acids. This CDR3 is CATSPPRGSSYNEQFF. The CDR3 region has the DNA TGTGCCACCAGCCCGCCGAGGGGGAGCTCCTACAATGAGCAGTTCTTC. Looking up the rest from reference TRBV15 and TRBJ2-1 gives the full variable domain: DAMVIQNPRYQVTQFGKPVTLSCSQTLNHNVMYWYQQKSSQAPKLLFHYYDKDFNNEADTPDNFQSRRPNTSFCFLDIRSPGLGDTAMYLCATSPPRGSSYNEQFFGPGTRLTVL.

The chain employs TRBV2 and TRBJ1-1; no clear D gene. This CDR3 comprises 12 residues. Germline V gene lookup returns CDR1 SNHLY and CDR2 FYNNEI. V lost 3 bases and J 3 bases, leaving 5 bases between the germline ends. The CDR3, as DNA: TGTGCCAGCAGTGACATTGACACTGAAGCTTTCTTT. Its translation: CASSDIDTEAFF. Full variable domain (outside the CDR3, taken from reference TRBV2 and TRBJ1-1): EPEVTQTPSHQVTQMGQEVILRCVPISNHLYFYWYRQILGQKVEFLVSFYNNEISEKSEIFDDQFSVERPDGSNFTLKIRSTKLEDSAMYFCASSDIDTEAFFGQGTRLTVV.

The rearrangement uses TRBV9 and TRBJ2-1; TRBD2 matches at 7 bases. CDR3 length: 16 amino acids. The V gene's germline CDR1 is SGDLS and CDR2 YYNGEE. The V segment lost 3 bases and the J segment 0 bases; nucleotides outside the gene matches: 6. The CDR3 here is CASSAASGSSYNEQFF. The CDR3 DNA reads as TGTGCCAGCAGCGCGGCTAGCGGCAGCTCCTACAATGAGCAGTTCTTC.

This clone was counted only a few times. This chain uses TRBV27 with TRBJ2-7; 8 bases line up with TRBD1. V dropped 7 bases and J dropped 0; count of bases not matched to a gene: 5. Per germline, CDR1 MNHEY and CDR2 SMNVEV (reference sequence). This CDR3 contains 14 residues. The CDR3 DNA is TGTGCCAGCAAGACAGGGGATCCCTCCTACGAGCAGTACTTC. Residues: CASKTGDPSYEQYF.

CDR3 loop: CASSLDPGTNSPLHF. For the CDR3, the DNA is TGTGCCAGCAGCTTAGATCCGGGAACTAATTCACCCCTCCACTTT. The chain couples TRBV11-2 to TRBJ1-6; D is undetermined. The ends were cut back, 0 bases at V and 6 bases at J, with 9 bases in the middle. Germline CDR1 and CDR2: SGHAT and FQNNGV. The CDR3 loop spans 15 amino acids.

As to this clone: This specimen includes other DNA sequences encoding the same CDR3. The gene calls are TRBV28 and TRBJ2-3; tentative D call: TRBD2 (5 bases). The CDR3 is made up of 13 amino acids. Germline V lookup: CDR1 MDHEN, CDR2 SYDVKM. V was shortened by 4 bases and J by 4 bases, with 9 bases between the two germline ends. CDR3 nucleotide sequence: TGTGCCAGCAGTTCAGGAGGACCAGATACGCAGTATTTT. Amino acids: CASSSGGPDTQYF.

The chain couples TRBV28 to TRBJ2-3, with no clear D. Between the trimmed V and J ends, which lost 5 bases and 3 bases, there was a span of 27 bases. The CDR3 has 19 amino acids. Germline CDR1 MDHEN, CDR2 SYDVKM. For the CDR3, the DNA is TGTGCCAGCAGTCCCCTTCCTCCCGGGTCCCCCGGTAGGACAGATACGCAGTATTTT. Translated: CASSPLPPGSPGRTDTQYF.

V usage is TRBV9 and J usage is TRBJ1-2; D remains ambiguous. Trimming removed 2 bases at V and 4 bases at J, with 9 bases between. CDR3 size: 13 residues. Germline CDR1 is SGDLS and CDR2 is YYNGEE. The CDR3 protein is CASSVGEGYGYTF. In DNA, the CDR3 is TGTGCCAGCAGCGTTGGGGAGGGCTATGGCTACACCTTC.